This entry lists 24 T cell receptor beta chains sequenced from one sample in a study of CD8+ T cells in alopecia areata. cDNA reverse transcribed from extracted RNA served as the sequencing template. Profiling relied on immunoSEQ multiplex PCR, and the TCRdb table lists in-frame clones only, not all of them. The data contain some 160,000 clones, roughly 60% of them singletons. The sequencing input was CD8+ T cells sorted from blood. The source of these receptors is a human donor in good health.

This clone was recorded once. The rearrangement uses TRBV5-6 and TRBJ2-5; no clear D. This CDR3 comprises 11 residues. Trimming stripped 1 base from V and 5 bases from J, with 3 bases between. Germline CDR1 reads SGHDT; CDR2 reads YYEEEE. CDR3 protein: CASSLTETQYF. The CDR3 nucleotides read TGTGCCAGCAGCTTGACGGAGACCCAGTACTTC.

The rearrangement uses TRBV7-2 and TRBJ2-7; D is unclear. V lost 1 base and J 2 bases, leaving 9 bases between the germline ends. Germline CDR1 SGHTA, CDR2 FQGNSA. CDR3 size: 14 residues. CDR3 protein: CASSLVTVPYEQYF. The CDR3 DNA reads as TGTGCCAGCAGCTTAGTTACCGTACCCTACGAGCAGTACTTC.

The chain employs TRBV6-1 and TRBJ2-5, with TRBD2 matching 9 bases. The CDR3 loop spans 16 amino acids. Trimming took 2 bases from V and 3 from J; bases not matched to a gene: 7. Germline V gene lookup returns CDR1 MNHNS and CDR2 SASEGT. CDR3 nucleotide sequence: TGTGCCAGCAGTGAACTCTTCGCGGGAGGGGAAGAGACCCAGTACTTC. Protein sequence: CASSELFAGGEETQYF.

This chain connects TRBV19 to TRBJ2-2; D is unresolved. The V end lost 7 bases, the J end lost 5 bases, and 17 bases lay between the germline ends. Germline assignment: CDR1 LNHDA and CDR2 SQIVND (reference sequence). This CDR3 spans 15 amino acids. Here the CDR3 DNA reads TGTGCCAGTACTCCTACACCCGATGGTACCGGGGAGCTGTTTTTT. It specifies CASTPTPDGTGELFF.

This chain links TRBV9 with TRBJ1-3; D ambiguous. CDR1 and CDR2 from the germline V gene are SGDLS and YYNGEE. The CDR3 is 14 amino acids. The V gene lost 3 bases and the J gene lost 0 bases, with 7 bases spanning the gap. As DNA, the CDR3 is TGTGCCAGCAGCGGTCTGAGCTCTGGAAACACCATATATTTT. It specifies CASSGLSSGNTIYF.

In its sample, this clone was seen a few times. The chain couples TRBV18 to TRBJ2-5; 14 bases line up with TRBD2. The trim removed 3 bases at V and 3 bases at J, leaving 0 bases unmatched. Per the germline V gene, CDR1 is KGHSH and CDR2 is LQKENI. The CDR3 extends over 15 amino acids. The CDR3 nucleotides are TGTGCCAGCTCACCGGGACTAGCGGGAGAAGAGACCCAGTACTTC. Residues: CASSPGLAGEETQYF. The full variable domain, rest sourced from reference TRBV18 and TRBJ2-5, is NAGVMQNPRHLVRRRGQEARLRCSPMKGHSHVYWYRQLPEEGLKFMVYLQKENIIDESGMPKERFSAEFPKEGPSILRIQQVVRGDSAAYFCASSPGLAGEETQYFGPGTRLLVL.

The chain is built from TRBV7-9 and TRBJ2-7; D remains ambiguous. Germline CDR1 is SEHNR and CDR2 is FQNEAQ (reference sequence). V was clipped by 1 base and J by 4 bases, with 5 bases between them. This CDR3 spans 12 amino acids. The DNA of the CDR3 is TGTGCCAGCAGCTTAGATCCGTACGAGCAGTACTTC. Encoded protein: CASSLDPYEQYF.

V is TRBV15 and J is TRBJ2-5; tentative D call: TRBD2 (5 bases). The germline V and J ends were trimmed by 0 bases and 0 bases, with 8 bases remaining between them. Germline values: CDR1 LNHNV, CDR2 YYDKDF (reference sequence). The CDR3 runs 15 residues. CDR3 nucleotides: TGTGCCACCAGCAGAGATCGAGGGTACCAAGAGACCCAGTACTTC. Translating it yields CATSRDRGYQETQYF.

The chain's CDR3 is CASSESGLGNEQFF. CDR3 sequence (DNA): TGTGCCAGCAGTGAATCTGGTTTAGGCAATGAGCAGTTCTTC. This chain joins TRBV25-1 and TRBJ2-1, with D unresolved. The CDR3 totals 14 residues. With 1 base removed from V and 6 bases from J, the gap between germline ends came to 10 bases. Per the germline V gene, CDR1 is MGHDK and CDR2 is SYGVNS.

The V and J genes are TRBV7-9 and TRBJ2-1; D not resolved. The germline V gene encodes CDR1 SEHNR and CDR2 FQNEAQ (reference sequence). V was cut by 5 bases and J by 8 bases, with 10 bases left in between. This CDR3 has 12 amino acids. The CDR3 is CASSLFSDEQFF. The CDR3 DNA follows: TGTGCCAGCAGCCTATTCTCGGATGAGCAGTTCTTC.

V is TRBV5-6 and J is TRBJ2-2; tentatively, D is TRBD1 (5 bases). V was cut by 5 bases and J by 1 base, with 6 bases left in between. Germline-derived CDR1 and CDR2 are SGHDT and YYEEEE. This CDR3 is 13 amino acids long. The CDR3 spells CASSQGNTGELFF. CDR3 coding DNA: TGTGCCAGCAGTCAGGGGAACACCGGGGAGCTGTTTTTT.

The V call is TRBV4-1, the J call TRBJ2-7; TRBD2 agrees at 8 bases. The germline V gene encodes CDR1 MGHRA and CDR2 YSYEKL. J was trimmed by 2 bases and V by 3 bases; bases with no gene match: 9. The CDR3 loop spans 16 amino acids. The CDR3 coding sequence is TGCGCCAGCAGCCACCCGGGGGAGCGGGGGACCTACGAGCAGTACTTC. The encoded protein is CASSHPGERGTYEQYF.

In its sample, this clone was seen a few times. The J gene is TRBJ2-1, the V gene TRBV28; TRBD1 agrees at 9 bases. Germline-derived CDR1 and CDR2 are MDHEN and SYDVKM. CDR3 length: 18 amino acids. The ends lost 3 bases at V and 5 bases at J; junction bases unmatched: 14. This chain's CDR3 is CASSFRFFWTGADNEQFF. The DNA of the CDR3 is TGTGCCAGCAGTTTCCGCTTCTTTTGGACAGGGGCCGACAATGAGCAGTTCTTC. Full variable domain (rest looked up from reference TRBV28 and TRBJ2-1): DVKVTQSSRYLVKRTGEKVFLECVQDMDHENMFWYRQDPGLGLRLIYFSYDVKMKEKGDIPEGYSVSREKKERFSLILESASTNQTSMYLCASSFRFFWTGADNEQFFGPGTRLTVL.

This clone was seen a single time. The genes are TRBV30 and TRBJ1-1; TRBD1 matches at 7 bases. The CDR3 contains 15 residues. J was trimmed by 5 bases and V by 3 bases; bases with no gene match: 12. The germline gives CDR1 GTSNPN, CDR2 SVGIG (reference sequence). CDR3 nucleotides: TGTGCCTGGAGCCCCCCGGACAGGATTTCAACTGAAGCTTTCTTT. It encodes CAWSPPDRISTEAFF. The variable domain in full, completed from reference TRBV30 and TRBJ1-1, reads SQTIHQWPATLVQPVGSPLSLECTVEGTSNPNLYWYRQAAGRGLQLLFYSVGIGQISSEVPQNLSASRPQDRQFILSSKKLLLSDSGFYLCAWSPPDRISTEAFFGQGTRLTVV.

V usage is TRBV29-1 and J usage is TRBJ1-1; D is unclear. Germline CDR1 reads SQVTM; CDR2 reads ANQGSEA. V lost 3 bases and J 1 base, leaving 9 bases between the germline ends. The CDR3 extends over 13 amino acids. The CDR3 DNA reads TGCAGCGTTGATGTCGAGGGGAACACTGAAGCTTTCTTT. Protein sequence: CSVDVEGNTEAFF.

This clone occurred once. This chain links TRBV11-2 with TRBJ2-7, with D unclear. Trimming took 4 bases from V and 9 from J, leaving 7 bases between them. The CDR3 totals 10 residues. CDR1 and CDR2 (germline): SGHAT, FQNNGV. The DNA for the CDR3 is TGTGCCAGCAGCTCAGTGGGGCAGTACTTC. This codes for CASSSVGQYF. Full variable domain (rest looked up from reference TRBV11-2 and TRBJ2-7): EAGVAQSPRYKIIEKRQSVAFWCNPISGHATLYWYQQILGQGPKLLIQFQNNGVVDDSQLPKDRFSAERLKGVDSTLKIQPAKLEDSAVYLCASSSVGQYFGPGTRLTVT.

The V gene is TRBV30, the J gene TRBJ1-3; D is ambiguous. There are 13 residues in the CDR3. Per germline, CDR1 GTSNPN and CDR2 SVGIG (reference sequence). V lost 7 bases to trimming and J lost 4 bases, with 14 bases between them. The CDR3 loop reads CAYRPPQGNTIYF. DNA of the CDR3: TGTGCCTACCGACCGCCACAGGGAAACACCATATATTTT. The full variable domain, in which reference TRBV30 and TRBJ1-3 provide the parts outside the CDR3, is SQTIHQWPATLVQPVGSPLSLECTVEGTSNPNLYWYRQAAGRGLQLLFYSVGIGQISSEVPQNLSASRPQDRQFILSSKKLLLSDSGFYLCAYRPPQGNTIYFGEGSWLTVV.

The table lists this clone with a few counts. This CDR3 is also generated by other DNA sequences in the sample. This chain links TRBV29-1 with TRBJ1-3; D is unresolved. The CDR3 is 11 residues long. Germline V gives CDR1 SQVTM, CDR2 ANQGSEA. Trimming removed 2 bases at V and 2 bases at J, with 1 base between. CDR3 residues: CSVETGNTIYF. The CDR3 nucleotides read TGCAGCGTTGAAACTGGAAACACCATATATTTT. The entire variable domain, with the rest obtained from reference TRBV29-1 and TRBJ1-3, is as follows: SAVISQKPSRDICQRGTSLTIQCQVDSQVTMMFWYRQQPGQSLTLIATANQGSEATYESGFVIDKFPISRPNLTFSTLTVSNMSPEDSSIYLCSVETGNTIYFGEGSWLTVV.

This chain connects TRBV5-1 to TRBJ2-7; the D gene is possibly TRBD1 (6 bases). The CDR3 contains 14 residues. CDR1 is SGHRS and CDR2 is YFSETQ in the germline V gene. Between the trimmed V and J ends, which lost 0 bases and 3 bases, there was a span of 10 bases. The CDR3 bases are TGCGCCAGCAGCTTGGTGTCACAGGGCTACGAGCAGTACTTC. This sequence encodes CASSLVSQGYEQYF.

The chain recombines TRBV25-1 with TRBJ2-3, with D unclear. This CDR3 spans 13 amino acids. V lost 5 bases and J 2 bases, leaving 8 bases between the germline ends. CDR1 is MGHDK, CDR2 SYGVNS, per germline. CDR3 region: CASSNMITDTQYF. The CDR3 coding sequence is TGTGCCAGCAGTAACATGATCACAGATACGCAGTATTTT.

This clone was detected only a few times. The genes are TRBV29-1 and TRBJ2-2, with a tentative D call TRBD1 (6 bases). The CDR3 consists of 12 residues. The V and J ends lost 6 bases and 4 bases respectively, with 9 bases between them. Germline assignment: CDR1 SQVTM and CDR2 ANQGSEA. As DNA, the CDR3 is TGCAGCGTGAGGGGGAGCACCGGGGAGCTGTTTTTT. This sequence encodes CSVRGSTGELFF.

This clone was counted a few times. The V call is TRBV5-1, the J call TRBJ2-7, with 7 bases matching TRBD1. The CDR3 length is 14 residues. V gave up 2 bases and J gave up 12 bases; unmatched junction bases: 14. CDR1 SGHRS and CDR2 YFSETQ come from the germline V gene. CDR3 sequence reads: CASSFSRGRGMWYF. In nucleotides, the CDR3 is TGCGCCAGCAGCTTCAGTCGGGGCAGGGGGATGTGGTACTTC.

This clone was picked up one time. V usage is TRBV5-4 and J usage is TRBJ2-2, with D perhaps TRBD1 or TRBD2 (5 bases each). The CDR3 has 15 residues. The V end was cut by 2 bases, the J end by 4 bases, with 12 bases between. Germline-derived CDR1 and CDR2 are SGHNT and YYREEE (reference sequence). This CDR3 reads CASSLGELGTGELFF. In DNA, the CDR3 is TGTGCCAGCAGCTTAGGGGAGTTAGGCACCGGGGAGCTGTTTTTT.

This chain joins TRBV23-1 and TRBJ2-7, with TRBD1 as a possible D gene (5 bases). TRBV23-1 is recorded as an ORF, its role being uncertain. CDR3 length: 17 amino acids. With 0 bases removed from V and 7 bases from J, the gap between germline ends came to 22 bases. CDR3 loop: CASSQSFWTRELHEQYF. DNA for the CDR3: TGCGCCAGCAGTCAATCTTTCTGGACACGCGAGCTCCATGAGCAGTACTTC.